The 17 T cell receptor beta chains below come from one sample, sequenced in a study of T cells in tuberculosis. The protocol was immunoSEQ multiplex PCR, while the TCRdb copy is restricted to in-frame clones and leaves out a portion. The sample carries under 45,000 clones, 95% recorded once. Sequenced material: PBMCs. These receptors were taken from a donor between 10 and 35 years old with latent tuberculosis or without tuberculosis infection.

The chain carries TRBV28 and TRBJ2-7; 8 bases are shared with TRBD1. The CDR3 sequence is 14 residues long. V was pared by 4 bases and J by 6 bases, with 8 bases of the junction left unmatched. The germline gives CDR1 MDHEN, CDR2 SYDVKM. The CDR3 sequence is CASSSTSGGAEQYF. The CDR3 region has the DNA TGTGCCAGCAGTTCAACCTCAGGGGGCGCCGAGCAGTACTTC.

J is TRBJ1-1 and V is TRBV5-1, with D possibly matching TRBD1 (6 bases). Germline CDR1 reads SGHRS; CDR2 reads YFSETQ. This CDR3 contains 12 residues. V was shortened by 4 bases and J by 7 bases, with 11 bases between the two germline ends. CDR3 in amino acids: CASSARGIEAFF. DNA for the CDR3: TGCGCCAGCAGCGCAAGGGGGATTGAAGCTTTCTTT.

The rearrangement joins TRBV18 to TRBJ2-2, with 9 bases that match TRBD1. In germline, CDR1 is KGHSH, CDR2 LQKENI. V trimming: 3 bases; J trimming: 6 bases; junction bases outside the gene matches: 8. CDR3 length equals 16 residues. The CDR3 nucleotides read TGTGCCAGCTCACCCCCGGGACAGGGATCCGCCGGGGAGCTGTTTTTT. Protein product: CASSPPGQGSAGELFF. The full variable domain, completed using reference TRBV18 and TRBJ2-2, is NAGVMQNPRHLVRRRGQEARLRCSPMKGHSHVYWYRQLPEEGLKFMVYLQKENIIDESGMPKERFSAEFPKEGPSILRIQQVVRGDSAAYFCASSPPGQGSAGELFFGEGSRLTVL.

The rearrangement links TRBV5-1 to TRBJ2-2, with 12 nucleotides matching TRBD2. With V trimmed by 4 bases and J by 5 bases, 6 bases remained unmatched. The CDR3 extends over 16 amino acids. Germline CDR1 and CDR2: SGHRS and YFSETQ. CDR3 sequence reads: CASSDPSGGATGELFF. CDR3 nucleotides: TGCGCCAGCAGCGATCCTAGCGGGGGGGCGACCGGGGAGCTGTTTTTT. Using reference TRBV5-1 and TRBJ2-2 for the parts outside the CDR3, the full variable domain is KAGVTQTPRYLIKTRGQQVTLSCSPISGHRSVSWYQQTPGQGLQFLFEYFSETQRNKGNFPGRFSGRQFSNSRSEMNVSTLELGDSALYLCASSDPSGGATGELFFGEGSRLTVL.

V and J are TRBV5-4 and TRBJ1-5; maybe TRBD1 (6 bases). Germline CDR1 is SGHNT and CDR2 is YYREEE (reference sequence). V lost 0 bases and J 0 bases, leaving 10 bases between the germline ends. CDR3 length: 16 amino acids. The CDR3 DNA reads as TGTGCCAGCAGCTTGGATCGGACAGATAGCAATCAGCCCCAGCATTTT. Residues: CASSLDRTDSNQPQHF.

A remark on this clone: The sample contains more than one DNA sequence encoding this CDR3. The V and J genes are TRBV6-1 and TRBJ1-2; 8 positions agree with TRBD1. Trimming removed 6 bases from V and 3 bases from J; junction bases left unmatched: 0. The CDR3 runs to 12 residues. Germline V gene lookup returns CDR1 MNHNS and CDR2 SASEGT. The CDR3 sequence is CASRDRDYGYTF. CDR3 nucleotides: TGTGCCAGCAGGGACAGGGACTATGGCTACACCTTC.

The chain is built from TRBV30 and TRBJ1-1, with 7 nucleotides matching TRBD1. Trimming at V came to 6 bases and at J to 9 bases, leaving 10 bases not matched to a gene. This CDR3 is 12 amino acids long. CDR1 and CDR2 (germline): GTSNPN, SVGIG (reference sequence). CDR3 DNA sequence: TGTGCCTGCTCCGGGACAGCAATTAAAGCTTTCTTT. This translates into CACSGTAIKAFF. The full variable domain, with the rest looked up from reference TRBV30 and TRBJ1-1, is SQTIHQWPATLVQPVGSPLSLECTVEGTSNPNLYWYRQAAGRGLQLLFYSVGIGQISSEVPQNLSASRPQDRQFILSSKKLLLSDSGFYLCACSGTAIKAFFGQGTRLTVV.

The J gene is TRBJ1-3, the V gene TRBV30; D is undetermined. Trimming pared 3 bases from V and 2 bases from J, leaving 11 bases between. The germline V gene has CDR1 GTSNPN and CDR2 SVGIG (reference sequence). This CDR3 has 14 amino acids. The CDR3 loop reads CAWRHYGAGNTIYF. CDR3 DNA: TGTGCCTGGAGGCACTACGGGGCTGGAAACACCATATATTTT.

The chain recombines TRBV4-1 with TRBJ2-7, with 7 bases fitting TRBD2. The CDR3 is 14 amino acids. Germline V gives CDR1 MGHRA, CDR2 YSYEKL. With V trimmed by 4 bases and J by 3 bases, 6 bases remained unmatched. CDR3 residues: CASSLVPSGYEQYF. Here the CDR3 DNA reads TGCGCCAGCAGCCTCGTGCCTAGCGGCTACGAGCAGTACTTC.

V is TRBV9 and J is TRBJ1-4; TRBD1 matches 7 bases. The germline CDR1 and CDR2 sequences are SGDLS and YYNGEE. The CDR3 has 16 residues. J was trimmed by 7 bases and V by 0 bases; bases with no gene match: 9. The CDR3 region has the DNA TGTGCCAGCAGCGTAGGGACCGGGACAGAAAGTGAAAAACTGTTTTTT. It yields the protein CASSVGTGTESEKLFF.

This clone was seen only a few times. The chain uses TRBV27 and TRBJ2-7, with D perhaps TRBD2 (6 bases). Deletions cut 5 bases from V and 1 base from J, with 9 bases between. CDR1 and CDR2 from the germline V gene are MNHEY and SMNVEV (reference sequence). This CDR3 is 13 amino acids long. The CDR3 bases are TGTGCCAGCAGTCTGACTAGATCCTACGAGCAGTACTTC. Encoded protein: CASSLTRSYEQYF.

The genes are TRBV7-7 and TRBJ2-5; TRBD1 might be the D (5 bases). Trimming stripped 2 bases from V and 7 bases from J, with 14 bases between. The CDR3 length is 14 residues. Germline-derived CDR1 and CDR2 are SSHAT and FNYEAQ (reference sequence). The CDR3 loop reads CASSLFVGVGTQYF. The CDR3 nucleotides read TGTGCCAGCAGCTTATTCGTAGGGGTAGGGACCCAGTACTTC.

The CDR3 loop reads CASSLVGRVVGETQYF. The CDR3 DNA sequence: TGCGCCAGCAGCTTGGTGGGCAGGGTTGTAGGAGAGACCCAGTACTTC. V and J are TRBV5-1 and TRBJ2-5; D may be TRBD1 (5 bases). Germline values: CDR1 SGHRS, CDR2 YFSETQ. CDR3 length equals 16 residues. V was cut by 0 bases and J by 4 bases, with 16 bases left in between.

Notes on this clone: The junction differs from germline at one of its ends, possibly a read error. V gene TRBV19 combines with J gene TRBJ1-2; perhaps TRBD1 as D (5 bases). Germline CDR1 and CDR2: LNHDA and SQIVND (reference sequence). The CDR3 is 13 residues long. CDR3 coding DNA: TGTGCCAGTGGTATGACAGCTAACTATGGCTACACCTTC. Its protein product is CASGMTANYGYTF.

V usage is TRBV29-1 and J usage is TRBJ2-2; TRBD1 matches at 11 bases. The germline V gene has CDR1 SQVTM and CDR2 ANQGSEA. The V gene end was trimmed by 3 bases and the J gene end by 6 bases; junction bases not matched to a gene: 3. This CDR3 has 14 amino acids. The CDR3 here is CSVDGQGASGELFF. DNA for the CDR3: TGCAGCGTTGATGGACAGGGGGCCTCCGGGGAGCTGTTTTTT.

This chain connects TRBV10-3 to TRBJ2-6; D may be TRBD1 (5 bases). The CDR3 contains 14 residues. The V end lost 4 bases, the J end lost 2 bases, and 6 bases lay between the germline ends. Germline assignment: CDR1 ENHRY and CDR2 SYGVKD. This CDR3 is CAISGRAGANVLTF. The CDR3 DNA sequence: TGTGCCATCAGTGGCAGGGCTGGGGCCAACGTCCTGACTTTC.

This chain connects TRBV27 to TRBJ2-1; D is perhaps TRBD2 (5 bases). Between the trimmed V and J ends, which lost 8 bases and 2 bases, there was a span of 16 bases. CDR1 and CDR2 (germline): MNHEY, SMNVEV (reference sequence). The length of the CDR3 is 15 residues. The CDR3 sequence: CASPGVLPAYNEQFF. The DNA of the CDR3 is TGTGCCAGCCCCGGGGTCCTGCCAGCCTACAATGAGCAGTTCTTC.